Listed here are 12 T cell receptor beta chains from one sample, sequenced in a study of early T cells in non-severe SARS-CoV-2 infection (TCRdb year 2021). The method behind the library was 5' RACE. Instrument used: NextSeq 500. The raw public data were reprocessed by TCRdb itself: fastp quality trimming at Q25, MiXCR clonotype calling, in-frame beta chains only. Duplicate CDR3 protein sequences are folded into a single record with the most common DNA and genes. For this sample there are about 34,000 distinct CDR3 sequences; less than 8% appear just once. Clones ranked in the top ten supply approximately 7.5% of the sample. Sequencing was performed on whole blood. Source of these receptors: an adult who was a healthcare worker with PCR-confirmed SARS-CoV-2 infection or an uninfected control (not recorded which).

This clonotype was observed many times. V and J are TRBV4-3 and TRBJ2-1, with TRBD2 matching 8 bases. Trimming at V came to 0 bases and at J to 4 bases, leaving 5 bases not matched to a gene. This CDR3 is built from 16 residues. CDR1 and CDR2 (germline): LGHNA, YSLEER. CDR3 loop: CASSQDPGGPYNEQFF. The CDR3 DNA follows: TGCGCCAGCAGCCAAGATCCGGGGGGGCCTTACAATGAGCAGTTCTTC.

This clonotype was counted between two and nine times. V is TRBV20-1 and J is TRBJ2-7, with 9 bases aligning to TRBD1. Germline V CDR1 and CDR2: DFQATT, SNEGSKA (reference sequence). V shed 2 bases and J 0 bases; nucleotides not matched to a gene: 2. This CDR3 is built from 14 residues. The CDR3 region is CSARMGQGSYEQYF. In DNA, the CDR3 is TGCAGTGCTAGAATGGGACAGGGCTCCTACGAGCAGTACTTC.

V is TRBV20-1 and J is TRBJ2-7; TRBD2 might be the D (6 bases). The V end was cut by 5 bases, the J end by 0 bases, with 11 bases between. Germline V lookup: CDR1 DFQATT, CDR2 SNEGSKA (reference sequence). The CDR3 runs to 13 residues. CDR3 in DNA: TGCAGTGCTCCCAAGACTAGCTCCTACGAGCAGTACTTC. Protein sequence: CSAPKTSSYEQYF.

This clonotype was observed at least ten times. The chain's CDR3 is CASSPGRGHNSPLHF. The DNA of the CDR3 is TGTGCCAGCTCACCTGGCAGGGGGCATAATTCACCCCTCCACTTT. V usage is TRBV18 and J usage is TRBJ1-6; 8 nucleotides agree with TRBD1. The V gene's germline CDR1 is KGHSH and CDR2 LQKENI. The CDR3 runs 15 residues. After removal of 3 bases from V and 5 bases from J, the junction contained 3 bases not matched to a gene.

Many counts were recorded for this clonotype. V gene TRBV12-3 or TRBV12-4 combines with J gene TRBJ1-2; no definite D call. Trimming removed 6 bases at V and 4 bases at J, with 12 bases between. This CDR3 is 13 amino acids long. CDR3 nucleotide sequence: TGTGCCAGCAGCCACGGACTCGTCTATGGCTACACCTTC. Its protein product is CASSHGLVYGYTF.

This clonotype showed up many times. The chain is built from TRBV28 and TRBJ1-5; maybe TRBD1 (5 bases). V dropped 6 bases and J dropped 1 base, with 16 bases sitting between them. The V gene's germline CDR1 is MDHEN and CDR2 SYDVKM. CDR3 size: 16 residues. In DNA, the CDR3 is TGTGCCAGCAGACGCACAGGCGCCCCCAGCAATCAGCCCCAGCATTTT. Its translation: CASRRTGAPSNQPQHF.

The chain carries TRBV6-6 and TRBJ2-3, with 11 bases fitting TRBD2. CDR3 size: 15 residues. CDR1 is MNHNY and CDR2 is SVGAGI in the germline V gene (reference sequence). Unmatched junction bases numbered 2, after V lost 2 bases and J lost 4 bases. The CDR3 DNA sequence: TGTGCCAGCAGTTACGCTAGCGGGGGGCCAGATACGCAGTATTTT. Its protein product is CASSYASGGPDTQYF.

J is TRBJ1-5 and V is TRBV19; 11 nucleotides line up with TRBD1. V trimming: 6 bases; J trimming: 4 bases; junction bases outside the gene matches: 5. The CDR3 consists of 15 residues. In germline, CDR1 is LNHDA, CDR2 SQIVND (reference sequence). The DNA of the CDR3 is TGTGCCAGTAGGACCGGGACAGGGGGTAATCAGCCCCAGCATTTT. As protein: CASRTGTGGNQPQHF.

This clonotype was observed a few times. The gene calls are TRBV14 and TRBJ2-1, with a tentative D call TRBD1 (6 bases). The CDR3 totals 16 residues. Deletions cut 2 bases from V and 5 bases from J, with 16 bases between. The germline V gene has CDR1 SGHDN and CDR2 FVKESK. CDR3 loop: CASSQFPWDTHNEQFF. The CDR3 nucleotides read TGTGCCAGCAGCCAATTTCCATGGGACACCCACAATGAGCAGTTCTTC.

This clonotype was detected many times. The genes are TRBV14 and TRBJ1-6, with D perhaps TRBD1 (6 bases). CDR1 SGHDN and CDR2 FVKESK come from the germline V gene. Trimming removed 0 bases at V and 5 bases at J, with 11 bases between. This CDR3 region has 16 residues. CDR3 region: CASSQDAGTNNSPLHF. CDR3 bases: TGTGCCAGCAGCCAAGACGCCGGGACAAATAATTCACCCCTCCACTTT.

This clonotype came up many times. This chain links TRBV2 with TRBJ1-5, with D perhaps matching TRBD1 (6 bases). The V end lost 6 bases, the J end lost 5 bases, and 11 bases lay between the germline ends. Germline CDR1 SNHLY, CDR2 FYNNEI. The CDR3 length is 13 residues. The CDR3 DNA follows: TGTGCCAGCAGAGGACAGCTTTATCAGCCCCAGCATTTT. This gives the protein CASRGQLYQPQHF.

In its sample, this clonotype was seen many times. This chain joins TRBV30 and TRBJ2-1; D tentatively fits TRBD1 or TRBD2 (6 bases each). This CDR3 has 12 amino acids. Germline loops: CDR1 GTSNPN, CDR2 SVGIG (reference sequence). The V end was cut by 7 bases, the J end by 8 bases, with 15 bases between. The DNA of the CDR3 is TGTGCCTCGCAAAGGGGGGCATATGAGCAGTTCTTC. Translating gives CASQRGAYEQFF.